What follows describes a single T cell receptor (beta chain). The sample comes from a study of blood T cell repertoires in COVID-19. About the research overall: Samples came from the United States, Italy and Spain, spanning acute and convalescent COVID-19.

Clinical history reported by participants formed the basis on which cohorts were assigned. Produced via immunoSEQ multiplex PCR; TCRdb's table is partial and in-frame only. The table lists approximately 140,000 clones, around 83% of them singletons, with almost 6% in the top ten. The sample consisted of PBMCs or T cells enriched from blood (not recorded which). This receptor was obtained from a woman aged 45-59 years who had been exposed to COVID-19.

CDR3 bases: TGTGCCAGCAGCCAAGAAGGGGACAGCTCCTACAATGAGCAGTTCTTC. It translates to CASSQEGDSSYNEQFF. V and J are TRBV4-2 and TRBJ2-1; 7 positions agree with TRBD1. The CDR3 totals 16 residues. V trimming: 0 bases; J trimming: 0 bases; junction bases outside the gene matches: 2. Germline V gene sequence: CDR1 LGHNA, CDR2 YNFKEQ.